Reported below is one TCR beta chain. This entry is derived from a study of control samples from healthy donors and cancer patients. Germline V gene data show CDR1 as MDHEN and CDR2 as SYDVKM. Deletions cut 4 bases from V and 11 bases from J, with 15 bases between. The CDR3 consists of 13 residues. TCRdb's table, derived via immunoSEQ multiplex PCR, lists solely in-frame clones and lacks some. Among 120,000 or so clones, around 87% were seen once, and the ten largest hold around 3%. This clonotype was sampled from a man aged 55 to 70 in good health. Sequencing used blood. The chain has TRBV28 and TRBJ1-5; D gene uncertain. CDR3 protein: CASSSGSGGTQHF. Written as DNA, the CDR3 is TGTGCCAGCAGTTCCGGGTCCGGAGGGACCCAGCATTTT. Full variable domain (remainder filled in from reference TRBV28 and TRBJ1-5): DVKVTQSSRYLVKRTGEKVFLECVQDMDHENMFWYRQDPGLGLRLIYFSYDVKMKEKGDIPEGYSVSREKKERFSLILESASTNQTSMYLCASSSGSGGTQHFGDGTRLSIL.